A selection of T cell receptor beta chains follows, all from one sample in a study of T cell responses to AZD1222 COVID-19 vaccine. Libraries were prepared by immunoSEQ multiplex PCR; TCRdb keeps only in-frame clonotypes and omits some of them. This sample carries 200,000 or so clones, 80% to 90% of them seen once, and the ten largest clones take about 3%. The starting material was peripheral blood, obtained on day 0 of MenACWY control vaccination. The receptors originated from an adult in good health. Each CDR3 is given with its conserved first and last residue. The D gene is left open where the match is weak. Only part of the rows carry a size: once, few, many, or a class if the clone is expanded.

TRBD2	TRBV4-3	-	TRBJ2-1	TGCGCCAGCAGCCAATTACTAGCGGGGGGCCTCTCCTACAATGAGCAGTTCTTC	CASSQLLAGGLSYNEQFF
-	TRBV29-1	-	TRBJ1-3	TGCAGCGCCTGGGACGGCTCTGGAAACACCATATATTTT	CSAWDGSGNTIYF
-	TRBV27	-	TRBJ1-1	TGTGCCAGCAGTTCCTTCAACCGGAACACTGAAGCTTTCTTT	CASSSFNRNTEAFF
TRBD2	TRBV7-8	-	TRBJ2-4	TGTGCCAGCAGCTTAGAGGTGGCGAGACTAGCGGGAGCCAAAAACATTCAGTACTTC	CASSLEVARLAGAKNIQYF
-	TRBV2	-	TRBJ2-7	TGTGCCAGCAAAGCCCGGGACTCCATCCCTGAGCAGTACTTC	CASKARDSIPEQYF
-	TRBV19	-	TRBJ2-7	TGTGCCAGTAGTTTCCGTCCCGACGAGCAGTACTTC	CASSFRPDEQYF
TRBD1	TRBV11-3	-	TRBJ1-3	TGTGCCAGCAGCGGGGGACAGGGAAGAAACTCTGGAAACACCATATATTTT	CASSGGQGRNSGNTIYF
-	TRBV4-3	few	TRBJ2-7	TGCGCCAGCAGCCAAGATCTGGGTTCGAACGAGCAGTACTTC	CASSQDLGSNEQYF
TRBD1	TRBV9	few	TRBJ1-2	TGTGCCAGCAGCGTAGAAGCGGCCAGGGGGGACGATGGCTACACCTTC	CASSVEAARGDDGYTF
-	TRBV6-5	-	TRBJ2-7	TGTGCCAGCAGTTACTCGAAAGCGACGGGAGCCTACGAGCAGTACTTC	CASSYSKATGAYEQYF
TRBD1	TRBV19	few	TRBJ2-7	TGTGCCAGTAGCCAAGGGACAGGTCCATTTTCTTACGAGCAGTACTTC	CASSQGTGPFSYEQYF
-	TRBV3-1/TRBV3-2	-	TRBJ2-7	TGTGCCAGCAGCCCGAAGACAGCCTACGAGCAGTACTTC	CASSPKTAYEQYF
TRBD2	TRBV10-3	-	TRBJ2-1	TGTGCCATCGGGATGGCGGGGGGGAAGGATGAGCAGTTCTTC	CAIGMAGGKDEQFF
-	TRBV28	-	TRBJ1-3	TGTGCCAGCAGATCTGGGGGTACTTCTGGAAACACCATATATTTT	CASRSGGTSGNTIYF
-	TRBV7-3	-	TRBJ1-1	TGTGCCAGCAGCACGACAGGACGGACTGAAGCTTTCTTT	CASSTTGRTEAFF
-	TRBV5-6	-	TRBJ2-4	TGTGCCAGCAGCTGGCGGGACAAGAGAGACTTC	CASSWRDKRDF
TRBD1	TRBV3-1/TRBV3-2	-	TRBJ1-6	TGTGCCAGCAGCCAGGGGACAGGGGGGTCACCCCTCCACTTT	CASSQGTGGSPLHF
-	TRBV11-2	few	TRBJ2-7	TGTGCCAGCACCCCGTTCCGGGGCCGCTCCACCGAGCAGTACTTC	CASTPFRGRSTEQYF
TRBD1	TRBV11-2	-	TRBJ1-1	TGTGCCAGCCAGACAGGGTTGAACACTGAAGCTTTCTTT	CASQTGLNTEAFF
TRBD2	TRBV7-2	-	TRBJ2-3	TGTGCCAGCAGCTTAGAGCGGGGGGGCCCTAGTGATACGCAGTATTTT	CASSLERGGPSDTQYF
-	TRBV28	-	TRBJ1-3	TGTGCCAGCAGCCGGCGTGGAAACACCATATATTTT	CASSRRGNTIYF
TRBD2	TRBV15	-	TRBJ2-3	TGTGCCACCAGCAGTGCCGGGACTAGCGGGGGAAAGTCATCAGATACGCAGTATTTT	CATSSAGTSGGKSSDTQYF
-	TRBV4-3	-	TRBJ2-1	TGCGCCAGCAGCCCCGAGATCGACTCTTCCAATGAGCAGTTCTTC	CASSPEIDSSNEQFF
-	TRBV7-9	once	TRBJ1-5	TGTGCCAGCAGCTTCGGCCAGGGCAATCAGCCCCAGCATTTT	CASSFGQGNQPQHF
-	TRBV7-9	-	TRBJ2-7	TGTGCCAGCAGCTTAGTCGGTAGCATCATCACAAGCAACGAGCAGTACTTC	CASSLVGSIITSNEQYF
-	TRBV28	-	TRBJ2-7	TGTGCCAGCAGAAAGGGGGGGGACTACGAGCAGTACTTC	CASRKGGDYEQYF
TRBD1	TRBV5-4	once	TRBJ2-5	TGTGCCAGCAGCTTGGGCGGACAGGGGGCATGGGAGACCCAGTACTTC	CASSLGGQGAWETQYF
-	TRBV20-1	-	TRBJ1-2	TGCAGTGCTAGAGACTTTGGCTACACCTTC	CSARDFGYTF
-	TRBV7-8	-	TRBJ2-7	TGTGCCAGCAGCTCCGCCTACGAGCAGTACTTC	CASSSAYEQYF
-	TRBV7-9	-	TRBJ1-2	TGTGCCAGCAGCTTAGGGTCAGGCGCAGGCTACACCTTC	CASSLGSGAGYTF
-	TRBV30	-	TRBJ2-5	TGTGCCTGGGCGAGGCAGTTGGAAGAGACCCAGTACTTC	CAWARQLEETQYF
-	TRBV4-3	-	TRBJ2-2	TGCGCCAGCAGCCAAGATTTTGGACAAAGGGGACCCGGGGAGCTGTTTTTT	CASSQDFGQRGPGELFF